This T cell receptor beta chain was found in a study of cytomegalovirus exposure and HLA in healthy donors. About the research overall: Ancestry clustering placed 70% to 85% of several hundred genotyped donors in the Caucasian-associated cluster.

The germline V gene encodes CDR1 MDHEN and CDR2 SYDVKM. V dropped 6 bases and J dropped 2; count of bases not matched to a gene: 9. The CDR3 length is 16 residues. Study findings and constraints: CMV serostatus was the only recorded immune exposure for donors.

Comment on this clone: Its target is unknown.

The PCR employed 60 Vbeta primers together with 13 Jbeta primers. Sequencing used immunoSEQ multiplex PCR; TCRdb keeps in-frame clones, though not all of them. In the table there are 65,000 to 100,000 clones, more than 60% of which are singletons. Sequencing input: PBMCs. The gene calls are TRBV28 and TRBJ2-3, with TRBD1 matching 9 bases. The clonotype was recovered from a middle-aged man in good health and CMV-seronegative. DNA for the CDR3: TGTGCCAGCAGCTATCAACAGGGGGCCGACACAGATACGCAGTATTTT. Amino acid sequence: CASSYQQGADTDTQYF.